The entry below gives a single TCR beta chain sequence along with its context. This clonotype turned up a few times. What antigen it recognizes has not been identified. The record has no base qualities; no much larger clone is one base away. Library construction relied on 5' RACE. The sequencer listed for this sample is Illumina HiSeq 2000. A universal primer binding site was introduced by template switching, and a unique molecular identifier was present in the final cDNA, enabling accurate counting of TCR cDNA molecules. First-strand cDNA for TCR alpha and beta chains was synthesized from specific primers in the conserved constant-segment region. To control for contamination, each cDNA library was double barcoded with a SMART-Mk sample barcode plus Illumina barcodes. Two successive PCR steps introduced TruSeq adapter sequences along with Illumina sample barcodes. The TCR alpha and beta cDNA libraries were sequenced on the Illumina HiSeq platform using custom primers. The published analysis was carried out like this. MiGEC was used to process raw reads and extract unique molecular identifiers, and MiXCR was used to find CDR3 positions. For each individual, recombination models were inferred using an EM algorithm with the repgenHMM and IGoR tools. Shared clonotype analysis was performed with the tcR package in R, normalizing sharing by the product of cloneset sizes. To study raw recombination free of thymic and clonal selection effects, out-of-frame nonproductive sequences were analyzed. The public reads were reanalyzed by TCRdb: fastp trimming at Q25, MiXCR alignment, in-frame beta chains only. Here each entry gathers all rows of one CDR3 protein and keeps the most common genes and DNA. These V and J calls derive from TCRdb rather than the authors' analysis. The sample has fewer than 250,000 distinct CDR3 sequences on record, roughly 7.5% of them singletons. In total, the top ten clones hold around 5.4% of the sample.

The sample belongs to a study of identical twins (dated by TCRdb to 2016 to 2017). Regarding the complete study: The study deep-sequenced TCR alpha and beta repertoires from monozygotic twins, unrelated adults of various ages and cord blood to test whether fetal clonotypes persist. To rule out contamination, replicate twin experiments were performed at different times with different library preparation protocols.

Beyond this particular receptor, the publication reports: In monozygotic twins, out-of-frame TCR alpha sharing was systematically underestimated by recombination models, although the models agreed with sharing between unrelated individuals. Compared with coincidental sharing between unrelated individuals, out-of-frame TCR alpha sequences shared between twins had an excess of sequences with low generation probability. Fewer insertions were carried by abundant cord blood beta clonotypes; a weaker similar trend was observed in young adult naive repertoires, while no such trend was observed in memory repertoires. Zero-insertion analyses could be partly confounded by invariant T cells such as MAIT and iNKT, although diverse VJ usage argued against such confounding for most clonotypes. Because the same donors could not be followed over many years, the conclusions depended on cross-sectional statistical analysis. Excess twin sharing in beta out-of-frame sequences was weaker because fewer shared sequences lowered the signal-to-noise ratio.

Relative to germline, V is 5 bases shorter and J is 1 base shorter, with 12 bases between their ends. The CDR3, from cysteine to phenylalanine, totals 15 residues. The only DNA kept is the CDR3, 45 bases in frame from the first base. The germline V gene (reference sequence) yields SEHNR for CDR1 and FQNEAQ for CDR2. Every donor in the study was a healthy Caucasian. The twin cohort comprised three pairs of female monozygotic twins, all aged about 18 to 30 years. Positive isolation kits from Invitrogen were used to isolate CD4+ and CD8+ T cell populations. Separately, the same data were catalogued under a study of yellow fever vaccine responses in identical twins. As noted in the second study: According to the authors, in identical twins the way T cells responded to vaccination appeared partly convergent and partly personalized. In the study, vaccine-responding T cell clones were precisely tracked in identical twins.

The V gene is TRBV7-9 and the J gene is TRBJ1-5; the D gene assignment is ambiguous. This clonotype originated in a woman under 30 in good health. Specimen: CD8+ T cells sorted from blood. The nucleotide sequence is TGTGCCAGCAGCCCGAGAATTATGAGCAATCAGCCCCAGCATTTT. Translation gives CASSPRIMSNQPQHF.